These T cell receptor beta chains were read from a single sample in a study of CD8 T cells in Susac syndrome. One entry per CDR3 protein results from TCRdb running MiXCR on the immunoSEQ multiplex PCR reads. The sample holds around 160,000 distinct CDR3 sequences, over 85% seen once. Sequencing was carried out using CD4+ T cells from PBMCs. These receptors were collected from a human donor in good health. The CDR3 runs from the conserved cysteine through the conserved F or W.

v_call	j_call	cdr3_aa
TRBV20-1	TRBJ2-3	CSASPTSGGTDTQYF
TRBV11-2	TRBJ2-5	CASSSHRAGATQYF
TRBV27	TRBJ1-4	CASSSNRGDEKLFF
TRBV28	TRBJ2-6	CAARDSHSGANVLTF
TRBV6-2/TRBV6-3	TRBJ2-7	CASSYAGLRGLYEQYF
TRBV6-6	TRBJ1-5	CASSRDGFAIQPQHF
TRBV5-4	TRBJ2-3	CASHNRSFTDTQYF
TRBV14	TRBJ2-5	CASSQAGLLQETQYF
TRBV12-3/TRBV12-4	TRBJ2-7	CASSRQGPYEQYF
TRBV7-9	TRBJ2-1	CASSFSGAYNEQFF
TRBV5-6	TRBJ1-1	CASSLFSPNTEAFF
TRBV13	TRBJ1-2	CASSLNGILYGYTF
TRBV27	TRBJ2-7	CASSQTGAVSYEQYF
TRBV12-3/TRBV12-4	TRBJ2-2	CASREVGTGFGELFF
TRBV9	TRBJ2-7	CASSVGAGDLYEQYF
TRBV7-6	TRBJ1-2	CASSPGQANYGYTF
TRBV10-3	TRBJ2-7	CAIKAGHSYEQYF
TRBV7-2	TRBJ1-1	CASSRQVNTEAFF
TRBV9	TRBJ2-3	CASSAGTSDTDTQYF
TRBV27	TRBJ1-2	CASSSRTGDGYTF
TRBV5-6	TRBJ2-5	CASSLKGGSGQETQYF
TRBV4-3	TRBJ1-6	CASSQDSGSPLHF
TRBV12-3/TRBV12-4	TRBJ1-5	CASSQAGNQPQHF
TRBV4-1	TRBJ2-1	CASSPNSGQGNEQFF
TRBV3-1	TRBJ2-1	CASSQTPGTKGGPEQFF
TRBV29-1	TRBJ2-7	CSAGQGRDEQYF
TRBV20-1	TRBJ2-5	CSAKRLAGRGETQYF
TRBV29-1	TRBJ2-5	CSVEQGGQETQYF
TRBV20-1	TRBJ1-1	CSARGPYLNTEAFF
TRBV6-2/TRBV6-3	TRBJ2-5	CASSPTTTSQYF
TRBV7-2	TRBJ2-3	CASRTGGTDTQYF
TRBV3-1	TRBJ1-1	CASSHRQDTEAFF
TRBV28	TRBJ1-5	CAGQGPNSNQPQHF
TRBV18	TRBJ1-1	CASSPISDLNTEAFF
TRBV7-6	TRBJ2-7	CASSRTSGAPEQYF
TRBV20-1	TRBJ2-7	CSAKLPYEQYF
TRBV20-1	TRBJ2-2	CSAPYGRADGELFF
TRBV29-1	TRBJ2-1	CSAVPSGNEQFF
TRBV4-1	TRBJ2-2	CASSPIGGELFF
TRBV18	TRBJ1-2	CASSPPARPYGYTF
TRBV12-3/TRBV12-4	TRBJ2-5	CASKPGPSQETQYF
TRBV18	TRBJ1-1	CASSPPSGGRNTEAFF
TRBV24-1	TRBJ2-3	CATSGTGTSSSDTQYF
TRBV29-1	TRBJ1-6	CSVRRGTDSPLHF
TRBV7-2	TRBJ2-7	CASSYGTGGNYEQYF
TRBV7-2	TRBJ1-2	CASSGGTGIYGYTF
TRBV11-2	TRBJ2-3	CASSSWTDKNSDTQYF
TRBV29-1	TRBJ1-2	CSVDPGQGLDYGYTF
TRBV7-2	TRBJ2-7	CASSPSYEQYF
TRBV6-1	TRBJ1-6	CASSLRDSGSPLHF